This TCR beta chain was retrieved from a study of CXCR3-negative and CXCR3-positive naive CD8 T cells. The CDR3 consists of 12 residues. Germline CDR1 is SGHRS and CDR2 is YFSETQ. With UMI labels, 5' RACE was used to prepare the TRB cDNA libraries. TCRdb reanalyzed the 5' RACE reads and collapses them to one entry per CDR3 protein, without DNA. The record lists 20,000 to 25,000 distinct CDR3 sequences, of which the ten most abundant hold about 18%. Turning to this clonotype: Its antigen remains unknown.

Findings and limits, study-wide: In naive cells, CXCR3-negative and CXCR3-positive subsets had similar TRBV-TRBJ usage; memory cells differed.

Material for sequencing was memory CD8+ T cells from blood. The sequence was obtained from a human donor in good health. Some clones in this sample may be carry-over from other donors' samples. The rearrangement joins TRBV5-1 to TRBJ2-7. CDR3 protein: CASRSQNYEQYF.